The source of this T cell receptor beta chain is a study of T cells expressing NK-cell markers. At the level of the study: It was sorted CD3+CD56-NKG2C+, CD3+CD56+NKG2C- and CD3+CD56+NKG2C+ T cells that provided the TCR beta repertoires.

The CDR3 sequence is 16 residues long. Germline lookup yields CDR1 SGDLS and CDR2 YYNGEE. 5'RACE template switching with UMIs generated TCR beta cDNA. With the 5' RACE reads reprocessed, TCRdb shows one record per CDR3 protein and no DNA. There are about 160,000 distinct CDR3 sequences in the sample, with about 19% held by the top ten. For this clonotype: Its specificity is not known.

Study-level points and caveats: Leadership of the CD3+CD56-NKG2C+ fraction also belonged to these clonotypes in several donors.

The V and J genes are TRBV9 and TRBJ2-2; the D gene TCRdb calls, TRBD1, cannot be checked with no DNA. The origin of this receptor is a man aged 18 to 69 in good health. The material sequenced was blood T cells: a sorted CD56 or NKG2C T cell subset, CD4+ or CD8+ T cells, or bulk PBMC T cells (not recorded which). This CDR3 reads CASSVTGGATTGELFF.